The clone carrying this T cell receptor (beta chain) was found a few times. Antigen unknown. This sample stems from a study of vaccination effects on CD4 cells after COVID-19. Overall study findings and caveats: There were few convalescent patients in the study and no early post-infection timepoints.

Per germline, CDR1 SGHRS and CDR2 YFSETQ. Trimming shortened V by 6 bases and J by 8 bases, and 20 bases separated the two germline ends. This CDR3 is built from 14 residues. This table comes from immunoSEQ multiplex PCR, and its TCRdb copy is limited to in-frame clones, with some not included. The data hold some 69,000 clones, with about 67% observed a single time. Before sequencing, viral peptide pools were used by the ViraFEST assay to expand antigen-specific CD4+ T cells. Once cultured for roughly nine days, the cells underwent separation to obtain CD4+ T cells. It was two doses of either the BNT162b2 or mRNA-1273 vaccine that participants received. Wells each received 2.2 million or so PBMC, cultured with about 10 IU/ml IL-2 and roughly 10 ug/ml peptides.

The receptor was isolated from a human donor who received a COVID-19 vaccine. The sample consisted of CD4+ T cells from PBMCs cultured with HCoV-229E spike peptides, taken after COVID-19 vaccination. This chain joins TRBV5-1 and TRBJ1-2, with D unresolved. The CDR3 DNA reads TGCGCCAGCAAGCTAGACACCCAAAAGGAGGGCTACACCTTC. It specifies CASKLDTQKEGYTF. The variable domain in full, completed from reference TRBV5-1 and TRBJ1-2, reads KAGVTQTPRYLIKTRGQQVTLSCSPISGHRSVSWYQQTPGQGLQFLFEYFSETQRNKGNFPGRFSGRQFSNSRSEMNVSTLELGDSALYLCASKLDTQKEGYTFGSGTRLTVV.